This TCR beta chain stems from a study of T cell changes during pregnancy in multiple sclerosis. V was clipped by 3 bases and J by 3 bases; unmatched bases: 3. CDR1 is LNHDA and CDR2 is SQIVND in the germline V gene (reference sequence). CDR3 size: 14 residues. This table comes from immunoSEQ multiplex PCR, and its TCRdb copy is limited to in-frame clones, with some not included. Here the sample spans roughly 59,000 clones, roughly 92% being singletons. The rearrangement uses TRBV19 and TRBJ2-7, with TRBD1 identical over 9 bases. Sequencing used CD8+ T cells from peripheral blood mononuclear cells, obtained in the second trimester of pregnancy. This TCR derives from a female donor with multiple sclerosis, enrolled in a pregnancy study. The CDR3 bases are TGTGCCAGTAGTATTACAGGGGGCATCTACGAGCAGTACTTC. Translating it yields CASSITGGIYEQYF.